The 7 T cell receptor beta chains below come from one sample, sequenced in a study of blood T cells in healthy people across ages. A J-beta primer mix and a sample-barcoded 5' primer were used in a second PCR of roughly 6 to 12 cycles. In TCRdb, the 5' RACE reads were re-called with MiXCR into one record per CDR3 protein. Here the sample spans some 1,500,000 distinct CDR3 sequences, approximately 43% being singletons. The sequencing input was blood. Source of these receptors: a woman in her late teens or twenties in good health.

This clonotype was counted only a few times. The V gene is TRBV10-3, the J gene TRBJ1-5; D remains ambiguous. CDR1 is ENHRY and CDR2 is SYGVKD in the germline V gene. The CDR3 is made up of 12 amino acids. Trimming stripped 7 bases from V and 6 bases from J, with 10 bases between. CDR3 sequence: CAINTPGQPQHF. CDR3 coding DNA: TGTGCCATCAACACCCCGGGTCAGCCCCAGCATTTT.

The chain couples TRBV6-2 or TRBV6-3 to TRBJ2-4; TRBD1 matches at 7 bases. The junction had 8 bases not matched to a gene; V was cut back by 6 bases and J by 0 bases. The CDR3 spans 16 residues. Germline V gene sequence: CDR1 MNHEY, CDR2 SVGEGT. The CDR3 bases are TGTGCCAGCAGCTACCGACAGGGCTTAGCCAAAAACATTCAGTACTTC. Residues: CASSYRQGLAKNIQYF.

This chain joins TRBV4-2 and TRBJ2-1, with 8 bases that match TRBD2. Germline lookup yields CDR1 LGHNA and CDR2 YNFKEQ. The CDR3 has 16 residues. Trimming removed 3 bases from V and 7 bases from J; junction bases left unmatched: 11. DNA for the CDR3: TGTGCCAGCAGCCAGGTTTCGGGACTAGGAGTTAATGAGCAGTTCTTC. It specifies CASSQVSGLGVNEQFF.

The V and J genes are TRBV11-2 and TRBJ2-1; weak D call: TRBD2 (6 bases). This CDR3 has 16 residues. Germline lookup yields CDR1 SGHAT and CDR2 FQNNGV. Trimming took off 0 bases at V and 4 bases at J, with 13 bases between the two ends. The CDR3 coding sequence is TGTGCCAGCAGCTTAGAGAGGACGGGAGAGTACAATGAGCAGTTCTTC. This sequence encodes CASSLERTGEYNEQFF.

This sequence joins TRBV27 and TRBJ2-1; D gene unclear. The CDR3 is 14 residues long. The germline V gene encodes CDR1 MNHEY and CDR2 SMNVEV (reference sequence). V gave up 2 bases and J gave up 7 bases, with 12 bases separating them. CDR3 DNA sequence: TGTGCCAGCAGTTTACGTCTGGTAGGAAATGAGCAGTTCTTC. This translates into CASSLRLVGNEQFF.

This clonotype was detected only a few times. The V call is TRBV20-1, the J call TRBJ2-3; weak D call: TRBD2 (6 bases). V was trimmed by 6 bases and J by 4 bases, leaving 20 bases between them. Per the germline V gene, CDR1 is DFQATT and CDR2 is SNEGSKA (reference sequence). The CDR3 length is 15 residues. The DNA of the CDR3 is TGCAGTGCAGAAGCGGCCCACGGGGGTCCAGATACGCAGTATTTT. Translating gives CSAEAAHGGPDTQYF.

This clonotype was detected a few times. The chain carries TRBV7-2 and TRBJ2-1; TRBD2 agrees at 11 bases. The V and J ends lost 1 base and 9 bases, in that order; junction bases with no gene match: 11. The CDR3 covers 17 residues. Germline CDR1 and CDR2: SGHTA and FQGNSA. The CDR3 nucleotides read TGTGCCAGCAGCTTAGGCGGAATAGCGGGGGGGCTATTTGAGCAGTTCTTC. Residues: CASSLGGIAGGLFEQFF.